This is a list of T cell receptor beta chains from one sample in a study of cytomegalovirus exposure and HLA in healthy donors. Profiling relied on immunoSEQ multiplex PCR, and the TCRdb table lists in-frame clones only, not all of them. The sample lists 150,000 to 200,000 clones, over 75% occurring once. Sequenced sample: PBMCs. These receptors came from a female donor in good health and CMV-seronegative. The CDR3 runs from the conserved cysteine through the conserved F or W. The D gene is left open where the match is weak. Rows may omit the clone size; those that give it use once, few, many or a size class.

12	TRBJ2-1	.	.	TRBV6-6	CASSSIGDEQFF	TGTGCCAGCAGTTCCATCGGGGATGAGCAGTTCTTC
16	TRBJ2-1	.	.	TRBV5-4	CASSPRLGGIYNEQFF	TGTGCCAGCAGCCCGCGTTTAGGAGGGATATACAATGAGCAGTTCTTC
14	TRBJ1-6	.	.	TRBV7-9	CASSLVSDNSPLHF	TGTGCCAGCAGCTTAGTCTCTGATAATTCACCCCTCCACTTT
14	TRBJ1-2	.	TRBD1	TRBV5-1	CASSLTSTGDGYTF	TGCGCCAGCAGCTTGACATCTACAGGGGATGGCTACACCTTC
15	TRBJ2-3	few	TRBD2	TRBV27	CASSEREGTTDTQYF	TGTGCCAGCAGCGAGCGGGAGGGGACCACAGATACGCAGTATTTT
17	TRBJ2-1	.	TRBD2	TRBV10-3	CAISSGTSRLSYNEQFF	TGTGCCATCAGCTCCGGGACTAGCAGACTTTCCTACAATGAGCAGTTCTTC
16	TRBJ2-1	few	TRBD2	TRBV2	CASSALLAGLYNEQFF	TGTGCCAGCAGTGCCTTACTAGCGGGGCTCTACAATGAGCAGTTCTTC
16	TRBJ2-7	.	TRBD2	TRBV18	CASSPLRAGGLYEQYF	TGTGCCAGCTCACCACTGCGCGCGGGGGGGCTTTACGAGCAGTACTTC
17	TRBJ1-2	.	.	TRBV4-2	CASSQDVGTGNNYGYTF	TGTGCCAGCAGCCAAGATGTAGGAACAGGAAATAACTATGGCTACACCTTC
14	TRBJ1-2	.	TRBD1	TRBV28	CASGGQGPVYGYTF	TGTGCCAGCGGGGGACAGGGACCGGTCTATGGCTACACCTTC
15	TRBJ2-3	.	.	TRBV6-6	CASSHGQISTDTQYF	TGTGCCAGCAGCCACGGACAGATAAGCACAGATACGCAGTATTTT
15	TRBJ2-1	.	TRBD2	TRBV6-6	CASSYGTSGGGEQFF	TGTGCCAGCAGTTACGGGACTAGCGGGGGAGGTGAGCAGTTCTTC
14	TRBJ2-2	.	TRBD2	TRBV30	CAWRRLASAGELFF	TGTGCCTGGAGGAGACTAGCTTCGGCCGGGGAGCTGTTTTTT
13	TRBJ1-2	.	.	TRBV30	CAWNLVGHGGYTF	TGTGCCTGGAACCTGGTGGGGCACGGGGGCTACACCTTC
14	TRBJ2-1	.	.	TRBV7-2	CASSLVGLYNEQFF	TGTGCCAGCAGCTTAGTGGGACTGTACAATGAGCAGTTCTTC
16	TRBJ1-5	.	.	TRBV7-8	CASSPRGGLSNQPQHF	TGTGCCAGCAGCCCCCGCGGAGGGTTAAGCAATCAGCCCCAGCATTTT
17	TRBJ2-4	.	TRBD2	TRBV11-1	CASSPSGGLGDKNIQYF	TGTGCCAGCAGCCCCTCGGGGGGGCTGGGTGACAAAAACATTCAGTACTTC
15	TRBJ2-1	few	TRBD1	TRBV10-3	CAISVGTGGYNEQFF	TGTGCCATCAGTGTTGGAACAGGGGGCTACAATGAGCAGTTCTTC
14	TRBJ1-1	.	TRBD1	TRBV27	CASSLQGQGAEAFF	TGTGCCAGCAGTCTACAAGGACAGGGGGCTGAAGCTTTCTTT
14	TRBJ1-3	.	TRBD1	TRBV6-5	CASKPDRGRNTIYF	TGTGCCAGCAAGCCGGACAGGGGCCGGAACACCATATATTTT
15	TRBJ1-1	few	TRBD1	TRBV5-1	CASSFGDRGNTEAFF	TGCGCCAGCAGCTTTGGGGACAGGGGGAACACTGAAGCTTTCTTT
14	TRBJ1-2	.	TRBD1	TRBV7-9	CSSSPPEGAYGYTF	TGTTCCAGCAGCCCCCCCGAGGGGGCATATGGCTACACCTTC
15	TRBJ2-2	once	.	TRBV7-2	CASSLVIGNTGELFF	TGTGCCAGCAGCTTAGTTATCGGGAACACCGGGGAGCTGTTTTTT
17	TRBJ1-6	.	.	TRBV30	CAWRSRPKSSYNSPLHF	TGTGCCTGGAGAAGTCGTCCCAAGAGCTCCTATAATTCACCCCTCCACTTT
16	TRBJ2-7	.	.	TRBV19	CASSTTGNTNSYEQYF	TGTGCCAGTAGTACGACAGGAAACACCAACTCCTACGAGCAGTACTTC
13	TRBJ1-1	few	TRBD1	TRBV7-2	CASSRRDRDQAFF	TGTGCCAGCAGCCGCCGGGACAGGGATCAAGCTTTCTTT
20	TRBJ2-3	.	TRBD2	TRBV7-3	CASSLNPTSGGYTKADTQYF	TGTGCCAGCAGCTTAAACCCCACTAGCGGGGGGTACACGAAAGCAGATACGCAGTATTTT
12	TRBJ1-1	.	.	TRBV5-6	CASSHGGPEAFF	TGTGCCAGCAGCCACGGGGGTCCTGAAGCTTTCTTT
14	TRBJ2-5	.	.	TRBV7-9	CASSLVTHQETQYF	TGTGCCAGCAGCTTAGTTACACATCAAGAGACCCAGTACTTC
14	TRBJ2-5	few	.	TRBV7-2	CASSLGVGGETQYF	TGTGCCAGCAGCTTAGGAGTTGGCGGGGAGACCCAGTACTTC
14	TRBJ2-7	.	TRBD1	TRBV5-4	CASSLTGGHYEQYF	TGTGCCAGCAGCTTGACAGGGGGCCATTACGAGCAGTACTTC
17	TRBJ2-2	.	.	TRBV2	CASSSHLGGANTGELFF	TGTGCCAGCAGTTCCCATTTAGGAGGAGCGAACACCGGGGAGCTGTTTTTT
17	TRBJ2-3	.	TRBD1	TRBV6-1	CASSERPGQGDTDTQYF	TGTGCCAGCAGTGAAAGACCGGGACAGGGGGACACAGATACGCAGTATTTT
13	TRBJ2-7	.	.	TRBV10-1	CASSEGHDYEQYF	TGCGCCAGCAGTGAGGGGCACGACTACGAGCAGTACTTC
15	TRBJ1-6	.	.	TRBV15	CATSREGARHSPLHF	TGTGCCACCAGCAGAGAAGGGGCCAGGCATTCACCCCTCCACTTT
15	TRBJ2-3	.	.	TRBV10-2	CASSEGGTRAGTQYF	TGCGCCAGCAGTGAGGGAGGGACCCGAGCAGGTACGCAGTATTTT
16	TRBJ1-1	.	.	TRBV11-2	CASSPTVRGSNTEAFF	TGTGCCAGCAGCCCCACAGTTCGGGGTAGTAACACTGAAGCTTTCTTT
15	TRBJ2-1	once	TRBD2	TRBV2	CASSELAGVLDEQFF	TGTGCCAGCAGTGAACTAGCGGGGGTTCTTGATGAGCAGTTCTTC
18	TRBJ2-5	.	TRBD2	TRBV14	CASSQEIGLAGTQETQYF	TGTGCCAGCAGCCAAGAAATCGGTCTAGCGGGCACCCAAGAGACCCAGTACTTC
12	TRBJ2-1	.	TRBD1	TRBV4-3	CASSQGQGLKFF	TGCGCCAGCAGCCAAGGACAGGGGTTGAAGTTCTTC